This T cell receptor (beta chain) comes out of a study of radiotherapy plus CTLA-4 blockade in lung cancer. Across the whole study: Overall, about 19% of patients showed an objective response, while approximately 30% attained disease control.

People whose metastatic non-small-cell lung cancer was chemo-refractory got focal radiation along with CTLA-4 blockade by ipilimumab. The assay was immunoSEQ multiplex PCR, and TCRdb's table has in-frame clones only and misses some. The table records approximately 100,000 clones, about 83% of them present only once. The junction had 5 bases not matched to a gene; V was cut back by 4 bases and J by 4 bases. CDR1 and CDR2 from the germline V gene are SGHNT and YYREEE (reference sequence). CDR3 length: 14 residues. General study results and limits: Among reported predictors of response, early blood T cell clone dynamics with interferon-beta performed best. TCR clones from tumors expanded in blood after radiotherapy plus ipilimumab.

To note about this clone: Its antigen is still unknown.

This material consisted of peripheral blood, taken from a patient treated with radiotherapy plus ipilimumab. This receptor was identified in a human donor with non-small cell lung cancer that progressed on radiotherapy plus ipilimumab. Some clones in this sample may be carry-over from other donors' samples. The chain employs TRBV5-4 and TRBJ2-1; 7 positions agree with TRBD1. The CDR3 nucleotides are TGTGCCAGCAGCCCCGGACAGGAGTACAATGAGCAGTTCTTC. The encoded protein is CASSPGQEYNEQFF.